This TCR beta chain originates from a study of T cells after yellow fever vaccination. In the study overall: Sorting of the EM, EMRA, CM and Tscm memory subsets was carried out using CD3, CD45RA, CCR7 and CD95.

V dropped 3 bases and J dropped 0 bases, with 11 bases sitting between them. The germline V gene encodes CDR1 SGHTA and CDR2 FQGNSA. The CDR3 runs to 15 residues. TCRdb redid the calling of the 5' RACE reads with MiXCR, one entry per CDR3 protein. Seen here are about 32,000 distinct CDR3 sequences, around 6.7% observed once, and the top ten hold about 20%. This clonotype showed up just a few times. The source material was PBMCs, either bulk or a sorted T-cell subset (CD4+, CD8+, memory, or dextramer-sorted; not recorded which), sampled on the day of the first yellow fever vaccination. The TCR comes from a man younger than 30 who received the YFV17D yellow fever vaccine. The chain joins TRBV7-2 to TRBJ2-5; D possibly corresponds to TRBD2 (7 bases). Here the CDR3 DNA reads TGTGCCAGCAGCTTTCGCGGGGGCCACCAAGAGACCCAGTACTTC. This translates into CASSFRGGHQETQYF.